These 20 T cell receptor beta chains originate from one sample sequenced in a study of T cells in Graves' hyperthyroidism and ophthalmopathy (dated by TCRdb to between 2018 and 2021). The method was multiplex PCR. Sequencing took place on an Illumina HiSeq 2000. The TCR beta CDR3 regions were amplified from the RNA transcripts. For the first round of RT-PCR on the TCR CDR3, the HTBI primer set was used together with the Qiagen OneStep RT-PCR kit. In-frame beta chains were kept once TCRdb had trimmed the public reads at Q25 with fastp and called clones with MiXCR. Identical CDR3 proteins give one entry, which carries the most common genes and DNA. The sample table lists roughly 250,000 distinct CDR3 sequences, approximately 15% of them with a count of one. The ten top clones hold about an eighth of the sample. The sample was blood. Source of these receptors: a middle-aged woman with Graves' hyperthyroidism that later progressed to Graves' ophthalmopathy.

The rearrangement links TRBV28 to TRBJ1-5; D is possibly TRBD1 (5 bases). The V gene's germline CDR1 is MDHEN and CDR2 SYDVKM. There are 16 residues in the CDR3. V lost 6 bases to trimming and J lost 5 bases, with 20 bases between them. CDR3 amino acids: CASSSGPDRNHQPQHF. The CDR3 bases are TGTGCCAGCAGCTCCGGGCCCGACAGAAACCATCAGCCCCAGCATTTT.

This clonotype showed up just a few times. The gene calls are TRBV4-1 and TRBJ2-1, with D perhaps matching TRBD1 (6 bases). Per the germline V gene, CDR1 is MGHRA and CDR2 is YSYEKL. V lost 6 bases and J lost 8, with 14 bases in between. The CDR3 is made up of 13 amino acids. The CDR3 reads CASRMGAMYEQFF. The DNA of the CDR3 is TGCGCCAGCAGAATGGGGGCTATGTATGAGCAGTTCTTC.

There are many counts of this clonotype. The CDR3 DNA follows: TGTGCCAGCTCAGCCAACAATCCCGGGGAGCTGTTTTTT. It codes for CASSANNPGELFF. The chain is built from TRBV18 and TRBJ2-2; D call uncertain. Trimming pared 5 bases from V and 6 bases from J, leaving 10 bases between. The CDR3 loop spans 13 amino acids. Germline V gene sequence: CDR1 KGHSH, CDR2 LQKENI.

This clonotype was seen ten or more times. The chain uses TRBV5-1 and TRBJ2-7; D is ambiguous. Germline CDR1 reads SGHRS; CDR2 reads YFSETQ. The V end lost 2 bases, the J end lost 3 bases, and 12 bases lay between the germline ends. This CDR3 spans 14 amino acids. CDR3 bases: TGCGCCAGCAGCTTTCAACGATACGGCTACGAGCAGTACTTC. Encoded protein: CASSFQRYGYEQYF.

J is TRBJ1-4 and V is TRBV7-9; unclear D gene. The CDR3 totals 16 residues. V lost 7 bases and J lost 5, with 20 bases in between. Germline values: CDR1 SEHNR, CDR2 FQNEAQ (reference sequence). CDR3 protein: CASTRKEPGLNEKLFF. The CDR3 nucleotides read TGTGCCAGCACCCGAAAGGAGCCGGGTCTAAATGAAAAACTGTTTTTT.

About this clonotype itself: A much larger clone is a single base away; this may be a read error. V gene TRBV27 combines with J gene TRBJ1-2, with a weak D call TRBD1 (6 bases). Per the germline V gene, CDR1 is MNHEY and CDR2 is SMNVEV (reference sequence). The CDR3 is made up of 13 amino acids. Deletions cut 7 bases from V and 8 bases from J, with 17 bases between. The CDR3 DNA sequence: TGTGCCAGCAATTCCGGGACATGGGTGGGCTACACCTTC. It translates to CASNSGTWVGYTF.

There are many counts of this clonotype. The chain carries TRBV28 and TRBJ1-2, with TRBD1 as a possible D gene (6 bases). V was trimmed by 2 bases and J by 4 bases, leaving 8 bases between them. From germline, CDR1 is MDHEN and CDR2 SYDVKM. This CDR3 contains 13 residues. This chain's CDR3 is CASSLGTSYGYTF. The CDR3 DNA sequence: TGTGCCAGCAGTTTAGGGACAAGCTATGGCTACACCTTC.

This clonotype was observed at least ten times. The chain links TRBV12-3 or TRBV12-4 to TRBJ1-2; tentatively, D is TRBD1 (5 bases). Trimming removed 6 bases from V and 7 bases from J, with 18 bases in between. This CDR3 is built from 14 residues. CDR3 DNA sequence: TGTGCCAGCAGAACCCCAGGGAGGTCGGGTGGCTACACCTTC. Translating it yields CASRTPGRSGGYTF.

The table lists this clonotype with many counts. The rearrangement links TRBV30 to TRBJ2-2; D is undetermined. The germline V gene encodes CDR1 GTSNPN and CDR2 SVGIG (reference sequence). Trimming took off 2 bases at V and 4 bases at J, with 8 bases between the two ends. CDR3 size: 13 residues. CDR3 loop: CAWSFKGTGELFF. In DNA, the CDR3 is TGTGCCTGGAGTTTCAAGGGCACCGGGGAGCTGTTTTTT.

The chain employs TRBV7-2 and TRBJ1-1; D ambiguous. This CDR3 has 15 residues. The germline gives CDR1 SGHTA, CDR2 FQGNSA. V was shortened by 2 bases and J by 0 bases, with 10 bases between the two germline ends. CDR3 loop: CASSLLTSMNTEAFF. The CDR3 DNA is TGTGCCAGCAGCTTACTGACATCGATGAACACTGAAGCTTTCTTT.

In this sample, this clonotype turned up many times. CDR3 amino acids: CASKGGEKEKLFF. DNA for the CDR3: TGTGCCAGCAAAGGGGGAGAAAAGGAAAAACTGTTTTTT. The chain employs TRBV28 and TRBJ1-4; D might be TRBD1 (6 bases). Germline-derived CDR1 and CDR2 are MDHEN and SYDVKM. V lost 7 bases, J lost 8 bases, and 14 bases lay in between. The CDR3 runs to 13 residues.

This clonotype was observed at least ten times. The CDR3 sequence is CASSLGRITPTDTQYF. CDR3 nucleotide sequence: TGTGCCAGCAGTTTGGGTAGAATAACCCCCACAGATACGCAGTATTTT. The V and J genes are TRBV28 and TRBJ2-3; D call uncertain. This CDR3 is 16 amino acids long. Trimming shortened V by 3 bases and J by 2 bases, and 15 bases separated the two germline ends. Germline CDR1 MDHEN, CDR2 SYDVKM.

This clonotype was counted many times. The chain uses TRBV11-2 and TRBJ2-7; D remains unclear. CDR3 length: 18 residues. CDR1 and CDR2 (germline): SGHAT, FQNNGV. Trimming removed 5 bases at V and 0 bases at J, with 23 bases between. The CDR3 DNA sequence: TGTGCCAGCAGCCCACCCGATGTGGGCCTTCCAAGCTCCTACGAGCAGTACTTC. Translation: CASSPPDVGLPSSYEQYF.

This clonotype was detected ten times or more. The V call is TRBV20-1, the J call TRBJ2-1; D gene uncertain. CDR1 and CDR2 from the germline V gene are DFQATT and SNEGSKA (reference sequence). The CDR3 loop spans 13 amino acids. Trimming took off 8 bases at V and 2 bases at J, with 13 bases between the two ends. The CDR3 DNA reads TGCAGTCCCGGGCAATGGGCCTACAATGAGCAGTTCTTC. Protein: CSPGQWAYNEQFF.

This clonotype was counted between two and nine times. The genes are TRBV27 and TRBJ1-1; TRBD1 agrees at 9 bases. Germline V CDR1 and CDR2: MNHEY, SMNVEV (reference sequence). The CDR3 is made up of 14 amino acids. The ends lost 4 bases at V and 4 bases at J; junction bases unmatched: 4. CDR3 bases: TGTGCCAGCAGTTGGGACAGGGTTGGCACTGAAGCTTTCTTT. It codes for CASSWDRVGTEAFF.

This clonotype occurred many times. The rearrangement links TRBV24-1 to TRBJ2-7; D gene uncertain. This CDR3 contains 12 residues. Trimming took off 9 bases at V and 1 base at J, with 9 bases between the two ends. Germline CDR1 and CDR2: KGHDR and SFDVKD. CDR3 coding DNA: TGTGCCACCGGTCATGCGTCCTACGAGCAGTACTTC. Translation gives CATGHASYEQYF.

This chain uses TRBV19 with TRBJ2-1; D gene uncertain. This CDR3 contains 12 residues. Trimming took 3 bases from V and 6 from J, leaving 6 bases between them. CDR1 is LNHDA, CDR2 SQIVND, per germline (reference sequence). This CDR3 reads CASSMTINEQFF. CDR3 sequence (DNA): TGTGCCAGTAGTATGACGATCAATGAGCAGTTCTTC.

This clonotype was counted ten times or more. The rearrangement joins TRBV6-1 to TRBJ2-7; 10 bases fit TRBD1. The CDR3 consists of 16 residues. The ends lost 2 bases at V and 4 bases at J; junction bases unmatched: 8. Germline CDR1 is MNHNS and CDR2 is SASEGT. In nucleotides, the CDR3 is TGTGCCAGCAGTGAATGGGCGACAGGGGGCATTTACGAGCAGTACTTC. Amino acids: CASSEWATGGIYEQYF.

This clonotype was seen more than once but under ten times. The rearrangement uses TRBV20-1 and TRBJ2-7; 10 nucleotides align to TRBD2. J gave up 3 bases and V 7 bases, and 6 bases lay outside the gene matches. The CDR3 sequence is 13 residues long. CDR1 DFQATT and CDR2 SNEGSKA come from the germline V gene (reference sequence). The CDR3 DNA reads TGCAGTGTTTGGACTAGCGGAGGCTACGAGCAGTACTTC. Its protein is CSVWTSGGYEQYF.

With respect to this clonotype: This could be a read error, since a much larger clone is one nucleotide away. This chain connects TRBV2 to TRBJ1-6; D remains ambiguous. CDR1 is SNHLY and CDR2 is FYNNEI in the germline V gene. The CDR3 is 12 residues long. V gave up 6 bases and J gave up 18 bases, with 18 bases separating them. CDR3 protein: CASSGSASPPHF. CDR3 nucleotide sequence: TGTGCCAGCAGCGGCTCTGCTTCACCTCCCCACTTT.